Shown below are 30 T cell receptor beta chains from a single sample sequenced in a study of tissue T cells after allogeneic stem cell transplantation. Here immunoSEQ multiplex PCR was the method, and the copy in TCRdb shows in-frame clones only, minus some. The sample contains 740 or so clones, 66% of which appear only once. Material: gut tissue. Receptors originate from a female BALB/c mouse in good health. For this mouse line, the MHC haplotype is H2-d.

This clone showed up just a few times. Mouse gene names and germline throughout. The CDR3 extends 1 residue past the end of the read, so its final part is completed from the germline J gene. The chain is built from TRBV13-1 and TRBJ1-1; D not resolved. From germline, CDR1 is NSHNY and CDR2 SYGAGN. Between the trimmed V and J ends, which lost 0 bases and 5 bases, there was a span of 2 bases. There are 11 residues in the CDR3. The DNA read from the CDR3 is TGTGCCAGCAGTGATGCGACAGAAGTCTTC. It codes for CASSDATEVF. The entire CDR3 reads CASSDATEVFF.

In regard to this clone: The listed genes are named as in mouse. The read stops 1 residue short of the end of the CDR3; the missing end is completed from the germline J gene. The rearrangement joins TRBV2 to TRBJ1-3; D is unresolved. This CDR3 contains 15 residues. CDR1 and CDR2 from the germline V gene are LGHNA and YSYQKL. V was cut by 1 base and J by 0 bases, with 7 bases left in between. CDR3 in amino acids: CASSQGTRSGNTLYF. The covered CDR3 bases are TGTGCCAGCAGCCAAGGAACGCGTTCTGGAAATACGCTCTAT.

For this clone: Germline and genes: mouse. The CDR3 end is not reached by the read, which stops 1 residue before it; the germline J gene fills it in. The rearrangement uses TRBV19 and TRBJ1-1; D call uncertain. V dropped 0 bases and J dropped 0 bases, with 6 bases sitting between them. The germline gives CDR1 FNHDT, CDR2 SITEND (reference sequence). The CDR3 has 14 amino acids. CDR3 loop: CASSIGNANTEVFF. The sequenced part of the CDR3 DNA is TGTGCCAGCAGTATAGGCAATGCAAACACAGAAGTCTTC.

Concerning this clone itself: Gene names refer to mouse genes. The read terminates 1 residue before the CDR3 end, so the remaining end is supplied by the germline J gene. The genes are TRBV13-2 and TRBJ1-1; D uncertain. The V gene lost 2 bases and the J gene lost 0 bases, with 5 bases spanning the gap. The CDR3 spans 13 residues. Germline V gives CDR1 NNHNN, CDR2 SYGAGS (reference sequence). The sequenced CDR3 bases are TGTGCCAGCGGTGAACAATCAAACACAGAAGTCTTC. It translates to CASGEQSNTEVF. The full CDR3 is CASGEQSNTEVFF.

Remarks on this clone: Each gene name is a mouse one. The CDR3 is cut off 1 residue early in the read; its end comes from the germline J gene. The V call is TRBV14, the J call TRBJ2-4; weak D call: TRBD1 (6 bases). The V end lost 3 bases, the J end lost 1 base, and 9 bases lay between the germline ends. This CDR3 is built from 14 residues. CDR1 SGHDT and CDR2 FRDEAV come from the germline V gene. CDR3 DNA, as far as it was read: TGTGCCAGCAGTTCAGGGGAGGGTCAAAACACCTTGTAC. This sequence encodes CASSSGEGQNTLY. The full-length CDR3 reads as CASSSGEGQNTLYF.

Concerning this clone itself: Here the gene names and germline are mouse. The CDR3 extends 1 residue past the end of the read, so its final part is completed from the germline J gene. The rearrangement links TRBV5 to TRBJ2-5; weak D call: TRBD1 (6 bases). V was cut by 2 bases and J by 4 bases, with 10 bases left in between. Germline V lookup: CDR1 LGHNA, CDR2 YNLKQL (reference sequence). The CDR3 totals 14 residues. CDR3 DNA, as far as it was read: TGTGCCAGCAGCCAAACCGGGACAAAAGACACCCAGTAC. Protein product: CASSQTGTKDTQY. The whole CDR3 is CASSQTGTKDTQYF.

As concerns this clone: Gene names are the mouse ones. The read ends 1 residue shy of where the CDR3 ends; the end is completed using the germline J gene. The genes are TRBV13-1 and TRBJ1-4; weak D call: TRBD1 (5 bases). CDR1 is NSHNY and CDR2 is SYGAGN in the germline V gene. The CDR3 runs 14 residues. V lost 1 base, J lost 3 bases, and 7 bases lay in between. CDR3 amino acids: CASSDSGPNERLFF. The sequenced part of the CDR3 DNA is TGTGCCAGCAGTGATTCGGGGCCCAACGAAAGATTATTT. Full variable domain (remainder filled in from reference TRBV13-1 and TRBJ1-4): EAAVTQSPRNKVTVTGGNVTLSCRQTNSHNYMYWYRQDTGHGLRLIHYSYGAGNLRIGDVPDGYKATRTTQEDFFLLLELASPSQTSLYFCASSDSGPNERLFFGHGTKLSVL.

For this clone: Each gene name is a mouse one. With the read ending 1 residue before the CDR3 end, the germline J gene is used to fill in that end. The genes are TRBV20 and TRBJ2-4; weak D call: TRBD1 (5 bases). The CDR3 is 18 amino acids. Trimming cost V 1 base and J 0 bases, with 20 bases left between them. Germline lookup yields CDR1 GFQATS and CDR2 STVNSAI. The covered CDR3 bases are TGTGGTGCTAGGGCCCCGGCAGGGAAGGTAACTAGTCAAAACACCTTGTAC. The encoded protein is CGARAPAGKVTSQNTLY. The whole CDR3 is CGARAPAGKVTSQNTLYF.

Turning to this clone: Mouse names are used for the genes. The CDR3 end falls 1 residue outside the read, so it is completed with the germline J gene. The V and J genes are TRBV2 and TRBJ2-3; 8 nucleotides align to TRBD2. CDR1 is LGHNA, CDR2 YSYQKL, per germline. The CDR3 consists of 15 residues. J was trimmed by 1 base and V by 0 bases; bases with no gene match: 0. The CDR3 is CASSQDWGGAETLYF. The sequenced CDR3 bases are TGTGCCAGCAGCCAAGACTGGGGGGGTGCAGAAACGCTGTAT.

The table lists this clone with a few counts. The genes are named according to mouse. The sequence runs out 1 residue before the end of the CDR3; the remainder is reconstructed from the germline J gene. The chain joins TRBV4 to TRBJ1-2; 9 bases match TRBD1. Germline V lookup: CDR1 LGHDT, CDR2 YNNKQL (reference sequence). The CDR3 has 13 amino acids. V gave up 5 bases and J gave up 4 bases; unmatched junction bases: 2. The DNA read from the CDR3 is TGTGCCAGCAGCCGGGACAGGGCCTCCGACTACACC. The encoded protein is CASSRDRASDYT. The full CDR3 reads CASSRDRASDYTF.

This clone was seen only a few times. Gene names follow the mouse nomenclature. The read finishes 1 residue shy of the CDR3 end, and the germline J gene is used to complete it. The genes are TRBV3 and TRBJ2-2; 9 bases align to TRBD2. The CDR3 is made up of 16 amino acids. With 1 base clipped from V and 4 bases from J, the junction kept 4 bases outside the gene matches. Germline assignment: CDR1 SNHLY and CDR2 FYNGKV (reference sequence). The CDR3 DNA, read in part, is TGTGCCAGCAGCTTAGTGGGGGGGCGCGCCACCGGGCAGCTCTAC. As protein: CASSLVGGRATGQLY. The full CDR3 reads CASSLVGGRATGQLYF.

For this clone: Gene names refer to mouse genes. The covered CDR3 bases are TGTGCCAGCAGCTCGGACAGGGTAGGGCAAGACACCCAGTAC. Translating it yields CASSSDRVGQDTQY. The entire CDR3 is CASSSDRVGQDTQYF. The chain combines TRBV4 with TRBJ2-5; 8 positions match TRBD1. The read halts 1 residue ahead of the CDR3 end, with the missing end drawn from the germline J gene. J lost 3 bases, V lost 4 bases, and 6 bases had no gene match. From germline, CDR1 is LGHDT and CDR2 YNNKQL (reference sequence). CDR3 length equals 15 residues.

Of note for this clone: The listed genes are named as in mouse. The CDR3 bases that were read are TGTGCCAGCAGTACCTCTGGGGATAACTATGCTGAGCAGTTC. It codes for CASSTSGDNYAEQF. The full-length CDR3 reads as CASSTSGDNYAEQFF. The chain couples TRBV19 to TRBJ2-1; D may be TRBD2 (6 bases). The missing CDR3 end, 1 residue past where the read stops, is filled in from the germline J gene. Germline lookup yields CDR1 FNHDT and CDR2 SITEND (reference sequence). The V gene lost 3 bases and the J gene lost 0 bases, with 10 bases spanning the gap. The CDR3 spans 15 residues.

For this clone: Mouse gene names apply. The CDR3 is cut off 1 residue early in the read; its end comes from the germline J gene. This sequence joins TRBV31 and TRBJ2-5, with D uncertain. The germline V gene encodes CDR1 GKSSPN and CDR2 SITVG. The CDR3 extends over 14 amino acids. V was pared by 0 bases and J by 0 bases, with 7 bases between. CDR3: CAWSLGLNQDTQYF. Incomplete CDR3 DNA: TGTGCCTGGAGTCTGGGTCTTAACCAAGACACCCAGTAC.

This clone turned up a few times. Gene names and germline match the mouse. Read data end 1 residue before the CDR3 end; the end is taken from the germline J gene. The V gene is TRBV13-3, the J gene TRBJ1-4, with D perhaps TRBD1 (6 bases). Between the trimmed V and J ends, which lost 1 base and 1 base, there was a span of 8 bases. This CDR3 comprises 15 residues. Per germline, CDR1 NNHDY and CDR2 SYVADS. The CDR3 bases that were read are TGTGCCAGCAGTGATACGGGACATTCCAACGAAAGATTATTT. Encoded protein: CASSDTGHSNERLF. The entire CDR3 reads CASSDTGHSNERLFF. Combining the CDR3 with reference TRBV13-3 and TRBJ1-4 gives the whole variable domain EAAVTQSPRSKVAVTGGKVTLSCHQTNNHDYMYWYRQDTGHGLRLIHYSYVADSTEKGDIPDGYKASRPSQENFSLILELASLSQTAVYFCASSDTGHSNERLFFGHGTKLSVL.

As regards this clone: Gene names are mouse gene names. The read terminates 1 residue before the CDR3 end, so the remaining end is supplied by the germline J gene. The genes are TRBV20 and TRBJ2-7; D may be TRBD1 (6 bases). The CDR3 is made up of 13 amino acids. Per the germline V gene, CDR1 is GFQATS and CDR2 is STVNSAI. Trimming stripped 1 base from V and 0 bases from J, with 7 bases between. CDR3 residues: CGARGDNSYEQYF. Partial CDR3 DNA: TGTGGTGCTAGGGGGGACAACTCCTATGAACAGTAC.

Of note for this clone: The gene symbols are mouse symbols. The missing CDR3 end, 1 residue past where the read stops, is filled in from the germline J gene. The chain has TRBV29 and TRBJ2-3, with TRBD1 as a possible D gene (6 bases). V lost 4 bases and J 7 bases, leaving 12 bases between the germline ends. This CDR3 comprises 13 residues. Germline CDR1 and CDR2: MSHET and SYDVDS. The sequenced part of the CDR3 DNA is TGTGCTAGCAGTTCACCGGACAGAAAAACGCTGTAT. This gives the protein CASSSPDRKTLY. The CDR3 in its entirety is CASSSPDRKTLYF.

This clone was detected only once. Genes and germline are mouse. The DNA ends 1 residue before the CDR3 does, and the rest of the CDR3 is filled in from the germline J gene. The chain has TRBV29 and TRBJ2-5, with 8 bases that match TRBD1. V lost 5 bases to trimming and J lost 4 bases; unmatched junction nucleotides: 5. Germline V gives CDR1 MSHET, CDR2 SYDVDS. The CDR3 extends over 14 amino acids. The CDR3 loop reads CASSQGAQEDTQYF. CDR3 bases read: TGTGCTAGCAGTCAGGGGGCGCAGGAAGACACCCAGTAC. The whole variable domain, filled in from reference TRBV29 and TRBJ2-5, reads DMKVTQMPRYLIKRMGENVLLECGQDMSHETMYWYRQDPGLGLQLIYISYDVDSNSEGDIPKGYRVSRKKREHFSLILDSAKTNQTSVYFCASSQGAQEDTQYFGPGTRLLVL.

On this clone: Mouse gene names apply. The CDR3 is cut off 1 residue early in the read; its end comes from the germline J gene. The chain uses TRBV13-3 and TRBJ1-1; the D is unclear. Germline-derived CDR1 and CDR2 are NNHDY and SYVADS. The CDR3 runs 13 residues. V lost 3 bases and J lost 0, with 6 bases in between. CDR3 amino acids: CASSAGANTEVFF. The DNA read from the CDR3 is TGTGCCAGCAGTGCCGGGGCAAACACAGAAGTCTTC.

Details on this clone: Genes and germline are mouse. The missing CDR3 end, 1 residue past where the read stops, is filled in from the germline J gene. The rearrangement links TRBV1 to TRBJ1-5; the match to TRBD1 covers 8 bases. With 6 bases clipped from V and 8 bases from J, the junction kept 0 bases outside the gene matches. The CDR3 is 11 residues long. CDR1 is NSQYPW, CDR2 LRSPGD, per germline (reference sequence). CDR3 region: CTCRTGEAPLF. The covered CDR3 bases are TGCACCTGCAGGACAGGGGAGGCTCCGCTT.

Note on this clone: Germline and genes here are mouse. Read coverage stops 1 residue before the CDR3 terminus; the germline J gene supplies the remainder. V gene TRBV19 combines with J gene TRBJ1-2; D is uncertain. V was clipped by 4 bases and J by 1 base, with 8 bases between them. The CDR3 runs 13 residues. The germline V gene encodes CDR1 FNHDT and CDR2 SITEND (reference sequence). CDR3 in amino acids: CASSRHVNSDYTF. The DNA read from the CDR3 is TGTGCCAGCAGTCGACATGTAAACTCCGACTACACC.

As regards this clone: Gene labels here are mouse ones. The read halts 1 residue ahead of the CDR3 end, with the missing end drawn from the germline J gene. The chain has TRBV29 and TRBJ1-2; weak D call: TRBD1 (6 bases). This CDR3 comprises 15 residues. Germline V lookup: CDR1 MSHET, CDR2 SYDVDS. The V gene lost 0 bases and the J gene lost 0 bases, with 8 bases spanning the gap. CDR3 amino acids: CASSLSGTTNSDYTF. Incomplete CDR3 DNA: TGTGCTAGCAGTTTATCCGGGACAACAAACTCCGACTACACC. Looking up the rest from reference TRBV29 and TRBJ1-2 gives the full variable domain: DMKVTQMPRYLIKRMGENVLLECGQDMSHETMYWYRQDPGLGLQLIYISYDVDSNSEGDIPKGYRVSRKKREHFSLILDSAKTNQTSVYFCASSLSGTTNSDYTFGSGTRLLVI.

In this sample, this clone turned up a few times. Gene names denote mouse genes. The read ends 1 residue before the CDR3 terminus; that terminus is restored from the germline J gene. The chain couples TRBV31 to TRBJ1-2, with 7 bases fitting TRBD1. The CDR3 has 16 amino acids. V lost 1 base and J lost 1; bases outside the gene matches: 9. Germline V gene sequence: CDR1 GKSSPN, CDR2 SITVG. The part of the CDR3 DNA that was read is TGTGCCTGGAGTCACCCCCGACAGGGAGGAAACTCCGACTACACC. Amino acids: CAWSHPRQGGNSDYT. The full CDR3 protein is CAWSHPRQGGNSDYTF.

Concerning this clone: The germline and genes are mouse ones. The missing CDR3 end, 1 residue past where the read stops, is filled in from the germline J gene. The rearrangement uses TRBV29 and TRBJ1-1; D gene unclear. From germline, CDR1 is MSHET and CDR2 SYDVDS. The CDR3 is 14 residues long. Trimming shortened V by 3 bases and J by 1 base, and 9 bases separated the two germline ends. The DNA read from the CDR3 is TGTGCTAGCAGTTTTAGGGCAGAAAACACAGAAGTCTTC. Its protein is CASSFRAENTEVF. The CDR3 as a whole reads CASSFRAENTEVFF.

Comments on this clone: The gene names given are mouse names. From the germline J gene comes the end of the CDR3, since the read stops 1 residue before it. The chain is built from TRBV31 and TRBJ2-7; TRBD2 aligns across 10 bases. This CDR3 is 12 amino acids long. CDR1 and CDR2 from the germline V gene are GKSSPN and SITVG. V was clipped by 4 bases and J by 7 bases; unmatched bases: 4. CDR3 residues: CAWTGGAREQYF. The CDR3 DNA, read in part, is TGTGCCTGGACTGGGGGGGCGCGAGAACAGTAC. Based on the CDR3 plus reference TRBV31 and TRBJ2-7, the full variable domain is AQTIHQWPVAEIKAVGSPLSLGCTIKGKSSPNLYWYWQATGGTLQQLFYSITVGQVESVVQLNLSASRPKDDQFILSTEKLLLSHSGFYLCAWTGGAREQYFGPGTRLTVL.

This clone was detected only once. The genes and germline here are from mouse. Sequencing ends 1 residue short of the CDR3 end; the germline J gene provides the rest. The V and J genes are TRBV5 and TRBJ1-1; D gene uncertain. The germline V gene has CDR1 LGHNA and CDR2 YNLKQL (reference sequence). This CDR3 spans 12 amino acids. Trimming removed 1 base from V and 3 bases from J, with 3 bases in between. CDR3 DNA (partial): TGTGCCAGCAGCCAAGGGGACACAGAAGTCTTC. This encodes CASSQGDTEVF. In full, the CDR3 reads CASSQGDTEVFF.

In regard to this clone: Germline and genes: mouse. The read gets to within 1 residue of the CDR3 end, and the germline J gene fills in the rest. The chain recombines TRBV1 with TRBJ2-5; D is undetermined. The CDR3 covers 14 residues. V lost 0 bases and J 2 bases, leaving 6 bases between the germline ends. Germline V CDR1 and CDR2: NSQYPW, LRSPGD (reference sequence). The part of the CDR3 DNA that was read is TGCACCTGCAGTGCAGATCCCCGCCAAGACACCCAGTAC. Translated, it gives CTCSADPRQDTQY. The complete CDR3 sequence is CTCSADPRQDTQYF.

Only a few counts were recorded for this clone. Gene names are mouse gene names. The CDR3 end falls 1 residue outside the read, so it is completed with the germline J gene. The V gene is TRBV20, the J gene TRBJ2-1, with 9 positions matching TRBD1. V lost 4 bases and J lost 4; bases outside the gene matches: 2. The CDR3 consists of 13 residues. The germline V gene encodes CDR1 GFQATS and CDR2 STVNSAI. CDR3 protein: CGAKQGAYAEQFF. The sequenced part of the CDR3 DNA is TGTGGTGCTAAACAGGGGGCATATGCTGAGCAGTTC.

This clone was seen a single time. Each gene name is a mouse one. The CDR3 end falls 1 residue outside the read, so it is completed with the germline J gene. The chain carries TRBV19 and TRBJ1-6, with no clear D. TRBJ1-6 has ORF status, its function being uncertain. V was shortened by 2 bases and J by 5 bases, with 5 bases between the two germline ends. The CDR3 has 13 residues. In germline, CDR1 is FNHDT, CDR2 SITEND (reference sequence). CDR3 amino acids: CASSIQDNSPLYF. The part of the CDR3 DNA that was read is TGTGCCAGCAGTATCCAGGATAATTCGCCCCTCTAC.

About this clone itself: Gene labels here are mouse ones. The CDR3 extends 1 residue past the end of the read, so its final part is completed from the germline J gene. The V call is TRBV4, the J call TRBJ2-5, with 7 bases identical to TRBD1. CDR1 and CDR2 (germline): LGHDT, YNNKQL (reference sequence). The CDR3 has 14 residues. The V gene end was trimmed by 5 bases and the J gene end by 3 bases; junction bases not matched to a gene: 5. CDR3 DNA, as far as it was read: TGTGCCAGCAGCAACAGGGGAGGGCAAGACACCCAGTAC. This sequence encodes CASSNRGGQDTQY. The CDR3, in full, reads CASSNRGGQDTQYF.